This T cell receptor beta chain was obtained from a study of blood T cell repertoires in COVID-19. Study-level information: Acute and convalescent COVID-19 specimens originated in the United States, Italy and Spain.

Using immunoSEQ multiplex PCR, the repertoire was profiled, and TCRdb retains in-frame clones only, with some absent. The sample lists more than 300,000 clones; 87% were seen once. The V and J ends lost 4 bases and 5 bases, in that order; junction bases with no gene match: 10. Per the germline V gene, CDR1 is MNHEY and CDR2 is SMNVEV (reference sequence). The CDR3 length is 15 residues. This receptor was identified in a woman in her 50s with COVID-19, enrolled during active disease. This chain connects TRBV27 to TRBJ2-7; TRBD2 aligns across 8 bases. Sequencing input: peripheral blood. CDR3 loop: CASSSRLASVDEQYF. CDR3 DNA: TGTGCCAGCAGTTCCCGACTAGCGTCGGTGGACGAGCAGTACTTC.